The 26 T cell receptor beta chains given below trace back to one sample, sequenced in a study of identical twins' blood T cells. TCRdb used MiXCR to reprocess the 5' RACE reads, holding one entry per CDR3 protein. The table lists fewer than 450,000 distinct CDR3 sequences, roughly 27% of them singletons. Sequencing was carried out using PBMCs. These receptors came from a woman aged 18-49 years in good health.

The rearrangement uses TRBV28 and TRBJ1-1; 7 bases map to TRBD1. The germline CDR1 and CDR2 sequences are MDHEN and SYDVKM. The trim removed 6 bases at V and 2 bases at J, leaving 9 bases unmatched. The CDR3 has 15 residues. DNA of the CDR3: TGTGCCAGCAGAATGACCGGGACAGTTAACACTGAAGCTTTCTTT. Translated: CASRMTGTVNTEAFF.

The gene calls are TRBV20-1 and TRBJ2-7; D ambiguous. V dropped 6 bases and J dropped 6 bases, with 15 bases sitting between them. Per germline, CDR1 DFQATT and CDR2 SNEGSKA (reference sequence). This CDR3 spans 12 amino acids. The CDR3 DNA is TGCAGTGCCGGACGGACCCTTGCCGAGCAGTACTTC. The encoded protein is CSAGRTLAEQYF.

The gene calls are TRBV29-1 and TRBJ1-1; D not resolved. From germline, CDR1 is SQVTM and CDR2 ANQGSEA. V lost 5 bases to trimming and J lost 11 bases, with 18 bases between them. The CDR3 is made up of 12 amino acids. Written as DNA, the CDR3 is TGCAGCGTTTCGGTAGGAGCTCGGGAGGCTTTCTTT. Translation: CSVSVGAREAFF.

This chain links TRBV7-9 with TRBJ1-3, with 7 bases that match TRBD1. Germline trimming cut 3 bases from V and 3 bases from J; bases unmatched to any gene: 5. The CDR3 sequence is 15 residues long. Germline-derived CDR1 and CDR2 are SEHNR and FQNEAQ (reference sequence). CDR3 amino acids: CASSFRDRNGNTIYF. The CDR3 DNA reads as TGTGCCAGCAGCTTCCGGGACAGAAATGGAAACACCATATATTTT.

The gene calls are TRBV29-1 and TRBJ1-1, with no clear D. This CDR3 comprises 12 residues. The V end lost 6 bases, the J end lost 3 bases, and 11 bases lay between the germline ends. Germline values: CDR1 SQVTM, CDR2 ANQGSEA. The CDR3 DNA reads as TGCAGCGTCTGGGGAGGGCACACTGAAGCTTTCTTT. It yields the protein CSVWGGHTEAFF. Full variable domain (missing parts from reference TRBV29-1 and TRBJ1-1): SAVISQKPSRDICQRGTSLTIQCQVDSQVTMMFWYRQQPGQSLTLIATANQGSEATYESGFVIDKFPISRPNLTFSTLTVSNMSPEDSSIYLCSVWGGHTEAFFGQGTRLTVV.

The chain combines TRBV29-1 with TRBJ1-4, with TRBD1 matching over 8 bases. CDR3 length equals 14 residues. Germline V lookup: CDR1 SQVTM, CDR2 ANQGSEA. J lost 7 bases, V lost 6 bases, and 10 bases had no gene match. In DNA, the CDR3 is TGCAGCGTAGGCAACCGGGACAGGCCTGAAAAACTGTTTTTT. Translation: CSVGNRDRPEKLFF.

This clonotype was recorded a few times. The chain has TRBV29-1 and TRBJ1-2; TRBD1 matches 9 bases. The germline gives CDR1 SQVTM, CDR2 ANQGSEA. With V trimmed by 1 base and J by 0 bases, 6 bases remained unmatched. The CDR3 totals 16 residues. CDR3 coding DNA: TGCAGCGTTGAAGCGACAGGGGGGTTAGCTAACTATGGCTACACCTTC. This codes for CSVEATGGLANYGYTF.

The sample holds one count of this clonotype. One end of the junction fails to match germline, which may point to a read error. The chain recombines TRBV14 with TRBJ1-3; D gene ambiguous. Germline-derived CDR1 and CDR2 are SGHDN and FVKESK. The CDR3 is 14 amino acids. In DNA, the CDR3 is TGTGCCAGCAGCCAAGGACTCTCTGGAAACACCATACATTTT. Translation gives CASSQGLSGNTIHF. Looking up the rest from reference TRBV14 and TRBJ1-3 gives the full variable domain: EAGVTQFPSHSVIEKGQTVTLRCDPISGHDNLYWYRRVMGKEIKFLLHFVKESKQDESGMPNNRFLAERTGGTYSTLKVQPAELEDSGVYFCASSQGLSGNTIHFGEGSWLTVV.

This clonotype has at least ten counts. The chain employs TRBV29-1 and TRBJ2-1; D may correspond to TRBD1 or TRBD2 (5 bases each). Trimming removed 7 bases at V and 6 bases at J, with 13 bases between. The CDR3 length is 12 residues. Germline V gene sequence: CDR1 SQVTM, CDR2 ANQGSEA. The CDR3 protein is CSAAGRANEQFF. CDR3 DNA sequence: TGCAGCGCCGCAGGGCGGGCCAATGAGCAGTTCTTC.

The genes are TRBV5-1 and TRBJ1-1; D may be TRBD1 (6 bases). The CDR3 length is 12 residues. V gave up 7 bases and J gave up 2 bases, with 9 bases separating them. From germline, CDR1 is SGHRS and CDR2 YFSETQ. The CDR3 DNA follows: TGCGCCAGCCGACAGGTTAACACTGAAGCTTTCTTT. This translates into CASRQVNTEAFF.

On this clonotype: A read error is possible here, since a much larger clone lies one base away. The chain recombines TRBV29-1 with TRBJ1-3; no firm D call. V lost 6 bases to trimming and J lost 0 bases, with 9 bases between them. The germline CDR1 and CDR2 sequences are SQVTM and ANQGSEA. The CDR3 is 13 residues long. CDR3: CSVMHSSGNTIYF. In DNA, the CDR3 is TGCAGCGTGATGCATAGCTCTGGAAACACCATATATTTT.

This clonotype was seen a handful of times. The V and J genes are TRBV9 and TRBJ2-1, with D possibly TRBD2 on 5 matching bases. Trimming took off 1 base at V and 2 bases at J, with 10 bases between the two ends. The CDR3 totals 15 residues. Germline assignment: CDR1 SGDLS and CDR2 YYNGEE. CDR3 amino acids: CASSVRGLPYNEQFF. DNA for the CDR3: TGTGCCAGCAGCGTACGCGGGCTCCCCTACAATGAGCAGTTCTTC.

This clonotype was picked up many times. The V call is TRBV10-3, the J call TRBJ1-2; no definite D call. V was cut by 3 bases and J by 5 bases, with 22 bases left in between. There are 17 residues in the CDR3. In germline, CDR1 is ENHRY, CDR2 SYGVKD. CDR3 loop: CAISDPRGTRQLYGYTF. The CDR3 DNA follows: TGTGCCATCAGTGACCCGCGAGGCACACGGCAGTTGTATGGCTACACCTTC.

The sample holds a few counts of this clonotype. This chain joins TRBV7-2 and TRBJ1-4; unclear D gene. The germline V gene encodes CDR1 SGHTA and CDR2 FQGNSA. This CDR3 has 15 amino acids. V was trimmed by 2 bases and J by 3 bases, leaving 10 bases between them. The CDR3 reads CASSLKSGPNEKLFF. CDR3 in DNA: TGTGCCAGCAGCTTAAAGTCCGGGCCTAATGAAAAACTGTTTTTT.

This clonotype was seen more than once but under ten times. The chain couples TRBV6-6 to TRBJ2-7, with 10 bases matching TRBD2. Germline-derived CDR1 and CDR2 are MNHNY and SVGAGI (reference sequence). This CDR3 contains 16 residues. V lost 4 bases to trimming and J lost 2 bases; unmatched junction nucleotides: 8. The CDR3 coding sequence is TGTGCCAGCAGTTCACTAGCGGGAACTGGCGCCTACGAGCAGTACTTC. Protein sequence: CASSSLAGTGAYEQYF.

This clonotype was observed a handful of times. The V and J genes are TRBV19 and TRBJ1-2; D gene uncertain. Germline lookup yields CDR1 LNHDA and CDR2 SQIVND (reference sequence). The CDR3 loop spans 13 amino acids. V was trimmed by 5 bases and J by 4 bases, leaving 11 bases between them. This CDR3 is CASSRTGSYGYTF. In DNA, the CDR3 is TGTGCCAGTAGTCGAACCGGCAGCTATGGCTACACCTTC. The whole variable domain, filled in from reference TRBV19 and TRBJ1-2, reads DGGITQSPKYLFRKEGQNVTLSCEQNLNHDAMYWYRQDPGQGLRLIYYSQIVNDFQKGDIAEGYSVSREKKESFPLTVTSAQKNPTAFYLCASSRTGSYGYTFGSGTRLTVV.

With respect to this clonotype: A read error is likely, as this CDR3 ends without the conserved phenylalanine or tryptophan. This chain connects TRBV19 to TRBJ1-2, with D possibly TRBD1 on 5 matching bases. The V gene lost 2 bases and the J gene lost 4 bases, with 11 bases spanning the gap. Germline assignment: CDR1 LNHDA and CDR2 SQIVND (reference sequence). This CDR3 is built from 14 residues. The DNA of the CDR3 is TGTGCCAGTAGTATATCCGACGGGGCCTATGGCTACACCTTG. This encodes CASSISDGAYGYTL.

This clonotype was detected a few times. The CDR3 sequence is CASSYSAGEETQYF. In DNA form, the CDR3 reads TGTGCCAGCAGTTACTCTGCGGGTGAAGAGACCCAGTACTTC. The gene calls are TRBV2 and TRBJ2-5; D perhaps matches TRBD2 (5 bases). The V gene's germline CDR1 is SNHLY and CDR2 FYNNEI. The CDR3 sequence is 14 residues long. V was trimmed by 5 bases and J by 3 bases, leaving 13 bases between them.

The chain combines TRBV7-2 with TRBJ1-2; a possible D gene is TRBD1 (5 bases). The ends were cut back, 4 bases at V and 8 bases at J, with 17 bases in the middle. Germline V gene lookup returns CDR1 SGHTA and CDR2 FQGNSA. CDR3 length equals 14 residues. The CDR3 sequence: CASSSFSGPLGYTF. The CDR3 coding sequence is TGTGCCAGCAGCTCTTTTTCAGGGCCCTTAGGCTACACCTTC.

This clonotype was counted a few times. This chain uses TRBV3-1 with TRBJ1-5; weak D call: TRBD1 (6 bases). This CDR3 is built from 15 residues. Germline CDR1 is LGHDT and CDR2 is YNNKEL (reference sequence). The V and J ends lost 4 bases and 1 base respectively, with 11 bases between them. CDR3 in amino acids: CASSRRTESNQPQHF. CDR3 nucleotides: TGTGCCAGCAGCCGACGGACAGAGAGCAATCAGCCCCAGCATTTT.

In its sample, this clonotype was seen a few times. The V and J genes are TRBV3-1 and TRBJ2-7, with a weak D call TRBD2 (6 bases). Trimming removed 3 bases from V and 2 bases from J, with 11 bases in between. This CDR3 is built from 14 residues. Germline V gene data show CDR1 as LGHDT and CDR2 as YNNKEL (reference sequence). CDR3 residues: CASSQEGSPYEQYF. DNA of the CDR3: TGTGCCAGCAGCCAGGAGGGGAGCCCCTACGAGCAGTACTTC.

This clonotype occurred a few times. The rearrangement links TRBV20-1 to TRBJ2-3, with D hard to call. Trimming removed 5 bases from V and 1 base from J, with 10 bases in between. The germline V gene encodes CDR1 DFQATT and CDR2 SNEGSKA (reference sequence). The CDR3 is 13 residues long. CDR3 protein: CSAPLGGTDTQYF. The DNA for the CDR3 is TGCAGTGCTCCGCTAGGAGGCACAGATACGCAGTATTTT.

This clonotype came up many times. The chain is built from TRBV4-2 and TRBJ1-1; no clear D gene. Germline CDR1 is LGHNA and CDR2 is YNFKEQ. This CDR3 is built from 11 residues. V lost 2 bases, J lost 7 bases, and 5 bases lay in between. The CDR3 DNA reads as TGTGCCAGCAGCCAAAGAGATGAAGCTTTCTTT. It is translated as CASSQRDEAFF.

This clonotype was seen ten or more times. V and J are TRBV29-1 and TRBJ1-2, with D tentatively TRBD1 (5 bases). The CDR3 loop spans 12 amino acids. V was pared by 7 bases and J by 5 bases, with 14 bases between. Germline V lookup: CDR1 SQVTM, CDR2 ANQGSEA. Here the CDR3 reads CSAPTDDYGYTF. The CDR3 DNA reads as TGCAGCGCCCCGACAGACGATTATGGCTACACCTTC.

This clonotype appeared a few times. This rearrangement joins TRBV5-1 to TRBJ1-4; unclear D gene. The CDR3 loop spans 14 amino acids. The germline V and J ends were trimmed by 0 bases and 6 bases, with 9 bases remaining between them. Germline loops: CDR1 SGHRS, CDR2 YFSETQ. This CDR3 reads CASSLEQWDEKLFF. In DNA, the CDR3 is TGCGCCAGCAGCTTGGAACAGTGGGATGAAAAACTGTTTTTT. The entire variable domain, with the rest obtained from reference TRBV5-1 and TRBJ1-4, is as follows: KAGVTQTPRYLIKTRGQQVTLSCSPISGHRSVSWYQQTPGQGLQFLFEYFSETQRNKGNFPGRFSGRQFSNSRSEMNVSTLELGDSALYLCASSLEQWDEKLFFGSGTQLSVL.

This CDR3 reads CSALKGYYGYTF. CDR3 nucleotides: TGCAGTGCTCTCAAAGGCTACTATGGCTACACCTTC. The chain links TRBV20-1 to TRBJ1-2; D is unresolved. The CDR3 runs 12 residues. Germline loops: CDR1 DFQATT, CDR2 SNEGSKA (reference sequence). V was clipped by 5 bases and J by 3 bases, with 10 bases between them.